This T cell receptor (beta chain) was sequenced for a study of shared clonotypes between healthy human individuals. Study results and caveats: Only blood samples were collected, and tissue repertoires likely differ. With few donors, the genetic and exposure-history diversity represented was limited. A handful of donors had around 5.5% of their naive CD4 clonotypes in common.

With 4 bases clipped from V and 5 bases from J, the junction kept 0 bases outside the gene matches. Germline CDR1 GTSNPN, CDR2 SVGIG (reference sequence). There are 12 residues in the CDR3. A word on this clone: Antigen specificity is unknown.

Using immunoSEQ multiplex PCR, the repertoire was profiled, and TCRdb retains in-frame clones only, with some absent. Among about 2.3 million clones listed, 85% to 95% were seen once. The V gene is TRBV30, the J gene TRBJ1-4; 8 nucleotides align to TRBD1. Input material: naive CD4+ T cells from PBMCs. Noted subset: CD45RA+ positively selected. This clonotype was obtained from a man aged 18 to 30 in good health. Some clones in this sample may be carry-over from other donors' samples. CDR3 in amino acids: CAWNRGNEKLFF. DNA of the CDR3: TGTGCCTGGAACAGGGGGAATGAAAAACTGTTTTTT.